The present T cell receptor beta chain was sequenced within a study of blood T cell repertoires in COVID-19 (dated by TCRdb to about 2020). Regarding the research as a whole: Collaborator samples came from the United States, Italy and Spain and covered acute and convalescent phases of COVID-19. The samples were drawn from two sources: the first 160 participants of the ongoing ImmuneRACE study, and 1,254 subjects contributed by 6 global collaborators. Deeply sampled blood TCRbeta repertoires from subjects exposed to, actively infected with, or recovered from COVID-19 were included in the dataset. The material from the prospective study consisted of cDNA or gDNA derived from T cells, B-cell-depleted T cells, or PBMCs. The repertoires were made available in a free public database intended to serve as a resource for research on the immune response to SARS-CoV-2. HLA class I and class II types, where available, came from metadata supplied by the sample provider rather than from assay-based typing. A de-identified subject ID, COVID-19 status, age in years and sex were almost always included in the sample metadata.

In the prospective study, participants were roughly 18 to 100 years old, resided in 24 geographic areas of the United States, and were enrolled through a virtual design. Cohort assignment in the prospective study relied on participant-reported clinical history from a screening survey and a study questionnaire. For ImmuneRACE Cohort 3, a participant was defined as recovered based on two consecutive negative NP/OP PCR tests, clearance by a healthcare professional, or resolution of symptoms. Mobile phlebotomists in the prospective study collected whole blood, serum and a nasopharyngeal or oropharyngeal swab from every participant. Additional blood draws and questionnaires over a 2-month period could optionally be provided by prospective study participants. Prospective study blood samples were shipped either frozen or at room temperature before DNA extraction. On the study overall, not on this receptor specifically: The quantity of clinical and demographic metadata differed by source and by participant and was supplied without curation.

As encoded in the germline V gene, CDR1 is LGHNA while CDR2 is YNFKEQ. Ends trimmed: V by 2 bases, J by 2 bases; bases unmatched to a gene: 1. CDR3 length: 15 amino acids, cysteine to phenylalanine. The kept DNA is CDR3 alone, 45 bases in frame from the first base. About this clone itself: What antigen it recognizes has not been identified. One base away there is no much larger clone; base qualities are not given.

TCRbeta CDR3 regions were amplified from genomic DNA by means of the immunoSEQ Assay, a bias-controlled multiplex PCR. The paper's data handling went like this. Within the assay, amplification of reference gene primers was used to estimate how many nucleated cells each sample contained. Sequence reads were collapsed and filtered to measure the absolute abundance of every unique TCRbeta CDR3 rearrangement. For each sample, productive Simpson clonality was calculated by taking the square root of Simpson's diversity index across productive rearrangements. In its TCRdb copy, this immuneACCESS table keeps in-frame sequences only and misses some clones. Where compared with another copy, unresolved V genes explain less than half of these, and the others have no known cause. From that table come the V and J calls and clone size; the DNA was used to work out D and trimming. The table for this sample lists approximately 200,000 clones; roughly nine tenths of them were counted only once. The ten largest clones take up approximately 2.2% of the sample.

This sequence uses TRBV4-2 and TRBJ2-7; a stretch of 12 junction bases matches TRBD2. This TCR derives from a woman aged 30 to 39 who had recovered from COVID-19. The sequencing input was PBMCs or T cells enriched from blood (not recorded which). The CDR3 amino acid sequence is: CASSQRLAGAYEQYF. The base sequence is TGTGCCAGCAGCCAACGACTAGCGGGGGCCTACGAGCAGTACTTC.